This TCR beta chain was captured by sequencing in a study of T cell changes during pregnancy in multiple sclerosis. Data came from immunoSEQ multiplex PCR; TCRdb stores just in-frame clones and leaves some out. The sample consists of some 44,000 clones, roughly 92% of them appearing once. Between the trimmed V and J ends, which lost 3 bases and 1 base, there was a span of 13 bases. This CDR3 comprises 15 residues. Germline loops: CDR1 SQVTM, CDR2 ANQGSEA. The chain uses TRBV29-1 and TRBJ2-4; maybe TRBD1 (6 bases). The sample consisted of CD4+ T cells from peripheral blood mononuclear cells, taken in the third trimester of pregnancy. The sequence was collected from a female donor with multiple sclerosis, enrolled in a pregnancy study. The CDR3 is CSVEARGVAKNIQYF. The CDR3 DNA reads TGCAGCGTTGAGGCCAGGGGAGTGGCCAAAAACATTCAGTACTTC.